The source of this TCR beta chain is a study of beta chain features in type 1 diabetes. Study-wide context: Examination of sorted cells across all samples involved 90 million to 120 million cells. Study-wide results and limits: In these data, an HLA type influence on TCRB rearrangement remained unresolved. It was among patients, rather than healthy donors, that naive, central memory and Treg TCRB repertoires appeared more similar. Shorter TCRB CDR3s, moderately but significantly so, marked every one of the four CD4+ subsets in Type 1 diabetes patients.

Germline-derived CDR1 and CDR2 are MDHEN and SYDVKM. The CDR3 consists of 11 residues. V lost 8 bases and J 4 bases, leaving 9 bases between the germline ends. In this sample, this clone turned up a few times. Its antigen is not known. Of the isolated RNA, all was reverse transcribed, and so the sequenced material was expressed TCRB transcripts. Some clones are missing from TCRdb's copy, which holds only in-frame ones; the method was immunoSEQ multiplex PCR. The sample includes about 230,000 clones, around 15% seen only once; the top ten take less than 0.09%. It was via CD45RO/CCR7/CD25/CD127/CD95/CD27 that CD4+ naive, central memory, regulatory and stem cell-like memory cells were sorted.

Material: naive CD4+ T cells from blood. The rearrangement joins TRBV28 to TRBJ2-7, with D uncertain. The receptor's source is a man in his thirties or forties with type 1 diabetes. The CDR3 region has the DNA TGTGCCAGCCTTCAGGAATACGAGCAGTACTTC. It is translated as CASLQEYEQYF.